Listed below are T cell receptor beta chains from one sample, sequenced in a study of control samples from healthy donors and cancer patients. Using immunoSEQ multiplex PCR, the repertoire was profiled, and TCRdb retains in-frame clones only, with some absent. Of about 100,000 clones in the sample, about 90% were seen once. What was sequenced was blood. The receptors were sampled from a woman between 50 and 59 years old in good health. Both conserved end residues are part of each CDR3. A D gene is named only where the DNA matches it firmly. Size tells how often a clone was seen (once, few, many) or the class of an expanded clone, and some rows leave it out.

clone_size: -
cdr3_length: 15
d_call: -
j_call: TRBJ2-2
v_call: TRBV5-6
cdr3_aa: CASSIRPGRTGELFF

clone_size: -
cdr3_length: 13
d_call: -
j_call: TRBJ2-7
v_call: TRBV6-5
cdr3_aa: CASSYSKAYEQYF

clone_size: -
cdr3_length: 15
d_call: TRBD2
j_call: TRBJ2-7
v_call: TRBV15
cdr3_aa: CATSRDRGGLYEQYF

clone_size: -
cdr3_length: 16
d_call: -
j_call: TRBJ2-1
v_call: TRBV4-3
cdr3_aa: CASSQERARAYNEQFF

clone_size: few
cdr3_length: 13
d_call: -
j_call: TRBJ2-2
v_call: TRBV19
cdr3_aa: CASGKFGWRELFF

clone_size: -
cdr3_length: 16
d_call: -
j_call: TRBJ2-6
v_call: TRBV5-1
cdr3_aa: CASSLVQNSGANVLTF

clone_size: -
cdr3_length: 13
d_call: -
j_call: TRBJ2-1
v_call: TRBV6-1
cdr3_aa: CASSDRAGWEQFF

clone_size: -
cdr3_length: 16
d_call: TRBD1
j_call: TRBJ2-7
v_call: TRBV18
cdr3_aa: CASSYSPGQGGYEQYF

clone_size: -
cdr3_length: 14
d_call: -
j_call: TRBJ1-4
v_call: TRBV15
cdr3_aa: CATSLAATNEKLFF

clone_size: -
cdr3_length: 14
d_call: -
j_call: TRBJ2-2
v_call: TRBV11-2
cdr3_aa: CASREGVFSGELFF

clone_size: once
cdr3_length: 19
d_call: TRBD2
j_call: TRBJ2-3
v_call: TRBV5-4
cdr3_aa: CASSMIYIAGAHGTDTQYF

clone_size: -
cdr3_length: 16
d_call: TRBD1
j_call: TRBJ2-7
v_call: TRBV10-3
cdr3_aa: CAISDPGTGRPYEQYF

clone_size: once
cdr3_length: 16
d_call: TRBD1
j_call: TRBJ1-6
v_call: TRBV7-6
cdr3_aa: CASSLRGGQANSPLHF

clone_size: -
cdr3_length: 12
d_call: -
j_call: TRBJ2-2
v_call: TRBV9
cdr3_aa: CASSMASGELFF

clone_size: -
cdr3_length: 13
d_call: -
j_call: TRBJ1-2
v_call: TRBV5-1
cdr3_aa: CASSLRGYYGYTF

clone_size: -
cdr3_length: 12
d_call: -
j_call: TRBJ2-1
v_call: TRBV5-5
cdr3_aa: CASSFVYNEQFF

clone_size: -
cdr3_length: 14
d_call: -
j_call: TRBJ1-1
v_call: TRBV29-1
cdr3_aa: CSVGEGTEASRRIF

clone_size: -
cdr3_length: 13
d_call: TRBD2
j_call: TRBJ2-7
v_call: TRBV11-2
cdr3_aa: CASSRGGAYEQYF

clone_size: -
cdr3_length: 19
d_call: TRBD1
j_call: TRBJ2-6
v_call: TRBV24-1
cdr3_aa: CATSDWRTGAVSGANVLTF

clone_size: -
cdr3_length: 16
d_call: -
j_call: TRBJ1-6
v_call: TRBV6-5
cdr3_aa: CASSYSDQGWNSPLHF

clone_size: once
cdr3_length: 13
d_call: -
j_call: TRBJ1-1
v_call: TRBV9
cdr3_aa: CASSVVMNTEAFF

clone_size: -
cdr3_length: 15
d_call: -
j_call: TRBJ2-1
v_call: TRBV7-3
cdr3_aa: CASSLESLIHPEQFF

clone_size: -
cdr3_length: 12
d_call: -
j_call: TRBJ1-1
v_call: TRBV12-3/TRBV12-4
cdr3_aa: CASSDRNTEAFF

clone_size: -
cdr3_length: 15
d_call: -
j_call: TRBJ1-1
v_call: TRBV2
cdr3_aa: CASTQGTVAATEAFF